This T cell receptor beta chain is drawn from a study of CD8+ T cells in alopecia areata. Study-level information: After 6 to 18 months of tofacitinib, follow-up continued 6 months off drug.

Details on this clone: Its antigen is as yet unknown.

Findings and limits, study-wide: Scalp samples also yield sequences of resident alphabeta T cells from normal skin. Scalp clonality dropped significantly under tofacitinib, as did expanded CD8+ top-100 clones. Scalp lesions, especially in alopecia totalis/universalis, had higher clonality than normal scalp.

The CDR3 runs to 13 residues. The V segment lost 4 bases and the J segment 8 bases; nucleotides outside the gene matches: 7. Germline CDR1 is SGHRS and CDR2 is YFSETQ. Extracted RNA was reverse transcribed, and the resulting cDNA served as sequencing template. Generated by immunoSEQ multiplex PCR, the TCRdb table keeps only in-frame clones and is missing some. Among about 260,000 clones listed, roughly 60% were seen once. The sample's treatment: oral pan-JAK inhibitor, 5-10 mg twice daily. This clonotype was obtained from a human donor with alopecia areata. V gene TRBV5-1 combines with J gene TRBJ2-3, with 7 bases aligning to TRBD1. The specimen was CD4+ T cells sorted from blood, collected at week 52, from a patient treated with tofacitinib. The CDR3 region is CASSEGQSGTQYF. In DNA form, the CDR3 reads TGCGCCAGCAGCGAGGGACAGTCGGGTACGCAGTATTTT. The variable domain in full, with the rest retrieved from reference TRBV5-1 and TRBJ2-3, is KAGVTQTPRYLIKTRGQQVTLSCSPISGHRSVSWYQQTPGQGLQFLFEYFSETQRNKGNFPGRFSGRQFSNSRSEMNVSTLELGDSALYLCASSEGQSGTQYFGPGTRLTVL.